This entry is about one TCR beta chain. Its target is unknown. PCR used 60 Vbeta primers and 13 Jbeta primers. Data came from immunoSEQ multiplex PCR; TCRdb stores just in-frame clones and leaves some out. The sample holds 200,000 to 250,000 clones, about four fifths seen once. The data were taken from a study of cytomegalovirus exposure and HLA in healthy donors. Study observations and caveats: Later on, an analysis found that several of the most significant clusters appeared to be linked to common viral pathogens, which included parvovirus B19. A later analysis found that most CMV-associated TCR beta chains appeared HLA-restricted.

The sample taken for sequencing was PBMCs. This clonotype was sampled from a woman aged 45-65 years in good health and CMV-seropositive.

CDR3 in DNA: TGTGCCAGTAGTATGCATAGCGGGGGGGCCAGGGAGACCCAGTACTTC. Translating gives CASSMHSGGARETQYF. The J gene is TRBJ2-5, the V gene TRBV19; 11 bases map to TRBD2. CDR3 size: 16 residues. From germline, CDR1 is LNHDA and CDR2 SQIVND (reference sequence). Trimming cost V 3 bases and J 5 bases; bases outside gene matches: 8.